The rows below give T cell receptor beta chains drawn from one sample of a study of blood T cells in healthy people across ages. Via MiXCR, TCRdb re-called the 5' RACE reads, giving one row per CDR3 protein. The profile shows roughly 1.7 million distinct CDR3 sequences, about 31% of them singletons. Sequenced input: blood. The origin of the receptors is a woman aged 25 to 39 in good health. CDR3s include the opening cysteine and the closing phenylalanine or tryptophan. The D gene is left open where the match is weak. Rows give clone size only sometimes, using once, few, many, or a class for an expanded clone.

clone_size j_call d_call v_call cdr3_aa cdr3_nt
. TRBJ1-3 . TRBV5-5 CASSLYGARVSENTIYF TGTGCCAGCAGCTTGTACGGGGCAAGAGTCTCTGAAAACACCATATATTTT
few TRBJ2-7 TRBD2 TRBV4-1 CASSQEAGGLSLYEQYF TGCGCCAGCAGCCAAGAAGCGGGGGGTTTATCCCTCTACGAGCAGTACTTC
. TRBJ2-1 . TRBV30 CAWSDDRYNEQFF TGTGCCTGGAGTGATGACAGATACAATGAGCAGTTCTTC
. TRBJ2-7 . TRBV20-1 CSATGVATSYEQYF TGCAGTGCTACCGGGGTAGCCACCTCCTACGAGCAGTACTTC
few TRBJ2-5 TRBD2 TRBV9 CASSGAGVAETQYF TGTGCCAGCAGCGGGGCGGGAGTGGCGGAGACCCAGTACTTC
few TRBJ1-5 TRBD1 TRBV27 CASSTGGWDQPQHF TGTGCCAGCAGCACAGGGGGCTGGGATCAGCCCCAGCATTTT
. TRBJ2-5 TRBD1 TRBV20-1 CSARRTGRETQYF TGCAGTGCTAGGAGGACAGGGAGGGAGACCCAGTACTTC
few TRBJ2-1 . TRBV20-1 CSARGPSSEQFF TGCAGTGCTAGAGGTCCCTCCTCTGAGCAGTTCTTC
. TRBJ2-3 . TRBV6-6 CASRPLDGAHTDTQYF TGTGCCAGCAGACCGCTCGACGGAGCCCATACAGATACGCAGTATTTT
few TRBJ2-5 TRBD2 TRBV3-1 CASSLLGLAEQETQYF TGTGCCAGCAGCCTCTTGGGACTAGCGGAACAAGAGACCCAGTACTTC
. TRBJ2-1 TRBD1 TRBV7-9 CASSATDRGPYNEQFF TGTGCCAGCAGCGCGACGGACAGGGGCCCCTACAATGAGCAGTTCTTC
. TRBJ2-1 . TRBV7-8 CASSLNPSAWDSYNEQFF TGTGCCAGCAGCTTAAATCCTAGCGCCTGGGACTCCTACAATGAGCAGTTCTTC
few TRBJ1-5 . TRBV21-1 CASSHRQGGQPQHF TGTGCCAGCAGCCACCGACAGGGAGGTCAGCCCCAGCATTTT
. TRBJ1-5 TRBD1 TRBV20-1 CSATGGVGRQPQHF TGCAGTGCTACAGGGGGCGTCGGGCGGCAGCCCCAGCATTTT
. TRBJ2-3 . TRBV4-1 CASSLQRLQTSTDTQYF TGCGCCAGCAGCCTCCAGCGGCTTCAAACTAGCACAGATACGCAGTATTTT
many TRBJ1-2 . TRBV6-1 CASSGHYGYTF TGTGCCAGCAGTGGACACTATGGCTACACCTTC
. TRBJ2-1 . TRBV20-1 CSARVRQGDYNEQFF TGCAGTGCTAGAGTCCGGCAGGGTGACTACAATGAGCAGTTCTTC
few TRBJ2-7 . TRBV6-5 CASSPRSPRAYEQYF TGTGCCAGCAGTCCCCGGAGCCCTAGGGCCTACGAGCAGTACTTC
. TRBJ2-5 . TRBV27 CASSKRTSINGQYF TGTGCCAGCTCAAAGCGGACCTCGATTAACGGGCAGTACTTC
. TRBJ1-1 TRBD1 TRBV27 CASSWGTATMNTEAFF TGTGCCAGCAGTTGGGGGACAGCTACAATGAACACTGAAGCTTTCTTT
few TRBJ1-5 . TRBV11-3 CASSLKFGKTSNQPQHF TGTGCCAGCAGCTTAAAATTCGGGAAAACGAGCAATCAGCCCCAGCATTTT
many TRBJ2-5 . TRBV7-9 CASSSRRGAREQETQYF TGTGCCAGCAGCTCCCGCCGGGGGGCGAGGGAGCAAGAGACCCAGTACTTC
. TRBJ2-7 . TRBV28 CASSFHGGSYEQYF TGTGCCAGCAGTTTTCACGGCGGGTCCTACGAGCAGTACTTC
few TRBJ2-5 TRBD2 TRBV12-3/TRBV12-4 CASSALAGVYAQYF TGTGCCAGCAGTGCACTAGCGGGAGTCTATGCGCAGTACTTC
. TRBJ2-5 TRBD2 TRBV7-2 CASSPRGLAGGRETQYF TGTGCCAGCAGCCCTCGTGGACTAGCGGGGGGGCGTGAGACCCAGTACTTC
many TRBJ2-7 . TRBV29-1 CSIYTGTAAYEQYF TGCAGCATCTACACTGGGACGGCAGCCTACGAGCAGTACTTC
few TRBJ2-3 TRBD2 TRBV11-2 CASTESGGRSTDTQYF TGTGCCAGCACCGAGAGCGGGGGCCGTAGCACAGATACGCAGTATTTT
once TRBJ2-2 . TRBV28 CASSLSFNPGELFF TGTGCCAGCAGTTTATCGTTCAACCCCGGGGAGCTGTTTTTT
few TRBJ2-1 TRBD2 TRBV5-1 CASSYPGTSGNNEQFF TGCGCCAGCAGCTACCCCGGGACTAGCGGAAACAATGAGCAGTTCTTC
once TRBJ1-4 . TRBV6-1 CASTKRGSGVSITNEKRFF TGTGCCAGCACCAAACGGGGGAGCGGAGTTTCCATAACTAATGAAAAACGGTTTTTT
. TRBJ2-3 TRBD1 TRBV7-9 CASSFPPGRGQGNTDTQYF TGTGCCAGCAGCTTCCCGCCCGGCCGCGGACAGGGAAACACAGATACGCAGTATTTT
few TRBJ2-7 . TRBV7-8 CASGGPEQYF TGTGCCAGCGGGGGCCCCGAGCAGTACTTC
few TRBJ1-2 TRBD1 TRBV6-1 CASSELAPRQGNYGYTF TGTGCCAGCAGTGAGCTAGCACCTAGACAGGGCAACTATGGCTACACCTTC
. TRBJ2-7 . TRBV7-2 CASSSTGLSQYEQYF TGTGCCAGCAGTTCAACAGGGCTCTCTCAATACGAGCAGTACTTC
many TRBJ2-1 . TRBV2 CASSAAGDVTWGSYNEQFF TGTGCCAGCAGTGCCGCAGGGGACGTAACTTGGGGCTCCTACAATGAGCAGTTCTTC
few TRBJ1-1 . TRBV4-1 CASSQEGLMNTEAFF TGCGCCAGCAGCCAAGAGGGGTTGATGAACACTGAAGCTTTCTTT
few TRBJ2-1 . TRBV5-5 CASSWGRGQQQNEQFF TGTGCCAGCAGCTGGGGGCGGGGACAGCAACAAAATGAGCAGTTCTTC
few TRBJ2-1 . TRBV12-5 CASGLLVGEQFF TGTGCTAGTGGTTTATTAGTAGGTGAGCAGTTCTTC
. TRBJ2-1 TRBD1 TRBV4-1 CASSQGRETGDNEQFF TGCGCCAGCAGCCAAGGGAGGGAGACAGGGGACAATGAGCAGTTCTTC
. TRBJ2-3 TRBD2 TRBV20-1 CSAPLTSGVPDTQYF TGCAGTGCTCCCTTGACTAGCGGCGTGCCAGATACGCAGTATTTT
few TRBJ1-2 . TRBV20-1 CSARPLAEGIRSGYTF TGCAGTGCTAGACCCCTCGCGGAGGGGATAAGAAGTGGCTACACCTTC
. TRBJ2-5 . TRBV7-9 CASSFSGLLEETQYF TGTGCCAGCAGCTTCTCCGGTTTGTTGGAAGAGACCCAGTACTTC
few TRBJ2-7 TRBD2 TRBV29-1 CSVWGGELGSEQYF TGCAGCGTTTGGGGGGGTGAATTGGGTTCCGAGCAGTACTTC
. TRBJ1-5 . TRBV6-1 CASSIWRGEGNQPQHF TGTGCCAGCAGTATTTGGCGGGGGGAAGGCAATCAGCCCCAGCATTTT
. TRBJ2-1 . TRBV2 CASGSPGRGNEQFF TGTGCCAGCGGTTCGCCAGGTCGGGGCAATGAGCAGTTCTTC
few TRBJ2-7 . TRBV5-1 CASSPSWVLSEQYF TGCGCCAGCAGCCCAAGTTGGGTTCTGAGCGAGCAGTACTTC
few TRBJ2-7 TRBD2 TRBV10-3 CAISESFSGTNPGEQYF TGTGCCATCAGTGAGTCGTTTAGCGGGACCAACCCAGGGGAGCAGTACTTC
. TRBJ1-1 . TRBV6-5 CASSYSTGWDTEAFF TGTGCCAGCAGCTACTCTACAGGGTGGGACACTGAAGCTTTCTTT
few TRBJ2-1 TRBD2 TRBV6-5 CASSLFRGDSGSQNEQFF TGTGCCAGCAGTCTATTCAGAGGCGATAGCGGGAGTCAGAATGAGCAGTTCTTC
once TRBJ1-3 . TRBV6-6 CASSSFDRSSGNTIYF TGTGCCAGCAGTTCATTCGACAGGTCCTCTGGAAACACCATATATTTT
many TRBJ2-1 . TRBV7-2 CASSLAVGGGNEQFF TGTGCCAGCAGCTTAGCGGTGGGGGGTGGGAATGAGCAGTTCTTC
few TRBJ2-3 . TRBV20-1 CSASVDGSTGDTQYF TGCAGTGCTAGCGTGGACGGAAGCACGGGAGATACGCAGTATTTT
. TRBJ2-7 . TRBV30 CACKIRDTLNDEQYF TGTGCCTGCAAGATCCGGGATACTCTCAACGACGAGCAGTACTTC
few TRBJ2-1 TRBD2 TRBV20-1 CSASPGTSGMGEQFF TGCAGTGCTTCCCCCGGGACTAGCGGGATGGGGGAGCAGTTCTTC